The sequence of this T cell receptor (beta chain) was determined in a study of blood T cell repertoires in COVID-19. Germline values: CDR1 SGHRS, CDR2 YFSETQ. This CDR3 contains 16 residues. V was clipped by 4 bases and J by 5 bases; unmatched bases: 11. Method: immunoSEQ multiplex PCR; TCRdb's copy keeps in-frame clones and lacks some. The sample contains about 64,000 clones, about nine tenths of which appear only once. The sequencing input was peripheral blood. The chain employs TRBV5-1 and TRBJ2-3, with TRBD1 identical over 9 bases. The TCR comes from a woman older than 75 with active COVID-19. DNA for the CDR3: TGCGCCAGCAGCCCAATGGGACAGGGAGGGATAGATACGCAGTATTTT. It specifies CASSPMGQGGIDTQYF.